Sequencing of this T cell receptor (beta chain) was carried out in a study of shared clonotypes between healthy human individuals. Study-level points and caveats: Donor scarcity curtailed the genetic and exposure-history diversity represented herein. The authors expected sequencing depth to affect clonotype sharing among donors.

Under the authors' procedure: For the immunoSEQ data, sequences were junction-only without quality scores, so filtering differed. TCRdb's table, derived via immunoSEQ multiplex PCR, lists solely in-frame clones and lacks some. V and J calls and clone size are those listed in that table; D and trimming were worked out from the DNA. The sample consists of about 460,000 clones, more than 70% of them appearing once. Healthy HIV-negative adults without recent acute infections or vaccinations served as donors. CDR1 is LNHDA, CDR2 SQIVND, per germline (reference sequence). The V end was cut by 5 bases, the J end by 6 bases, with 19 bases between. CDR3 size: 15 residues. To note about this clone: Its target is not known.

The chain employs TRBV19 and TRBJ1-2; D not certain. Source material: PBMCs. This TCR came from a woman aged 40 to 50 in good health. Some clones in this sample may be carry-over from other donors' samples. The CDR3 is CASSLLGVGTHGYTF. For the CDR3, the DNA is TGTGCCAGTAGTCTCCTCGGGGTGGGTACGCATGGCTACACCTTC.